The present TCR beta chain was sequenced within a study of T cells in localized non-small cell lung cancer. Sequenced by immunoSEQ multiplex PCR; TCRdb stores in-frame clones only, minus some. The data contain roughly 25,000 clones, around 87% of them seen just once; the ten biggest clones take up over 5%. V was clipped by 6 bases and J by 4 bases; unmatched bases: 9. Germline loops: CDR1 MRHNA, CDR2 SNTAGT. The CDR3 has 15 residues. The sequencing here drew on PBMCs, taken before any cancer treatment. The receptor's source is a man aged 35 to 69 with stage II lung adenocarcinoma. The V call is TRBV6-4, the J call TRBJ2-1, with TRBD2 matching over 7 bases. The CDR3 spells CASSQSLAEYNEQFF. DNA of the CDR3: TGTGCCAGCAGCCAGTCGCTAGCGGAATACAATGAGCAGTTCTTC.